This is a list of T cell receptor beta chains from one sample in a study of blood T cell repertoires in COVID-19. Sequenced by immunoSEQ multiplex PCR; TCRdb stores in-frame clones only, minus some. The sample shows 400,000 or so clones, roughly 90% of them seen only once. The sequenced material came from peripheral blood. Every receptor here comes from a woman in her forties with COVID-19, enrolled during active disease. CDR3s include the opening cysteine and the closing phenylalanine or tryptophan. Each record gives: D gene, clone size, V gene, J gene, CDR3 DNA, CDR3 protein. D genes are given only for firm matches. Clone size is shown for a subset of rows, as once, few, many or a class of expanded clone.

TRBD2,NA,TRBV18,TRBJ2-3,TGTGCCAGCTCACCACGGCGACTAGCGGGGGATCCCGCGTATTTT,CASSPRRLAGDPAYF
NA,NA,TRBV19,TRBJ1-2,TGTGCCAGCAACAAAGGGGGAGCCTATGGCTACACCTTC,CASNKGGAYGYTF
NA,once,TRBV18,TRBJ1-4,TGTGCCAGCTCACCCGCCCGTGGCTCCGCAACTAATGAAAAACTGTTTTTT,CASSPARGSATNEKLFF
NA,NA,TRBV28,TRBJ1-6,TGTGCCAGCAGTGAAAGACGGTGGGCAAGCTCCTATAATTCACCCCTCCACTTT,CASSERRWASSYNSPLHF
NA,NA,TRBV29-1,TRBJ1-2,TGCAGCGTTGAAGATCACGGGGAACGCTACACCTTC,CSVEDHGERYTF
TRBD2,NA,TRBV30,TRBJ2-1,TGTGCCTGGAGTGGAAAAAGGGACTACTTCTACAATGAGCAGTTCTTC,CAWSGKRDYFYNEQFF
NA,NA,TRBV28,TRBJ1-1,TGTGCCAGCAGTTTACGGGGACTTATGAACACTGAAGCTTTCTTT,CASSLRGLMNTEAFF
TRBD1,once,TRBV5-1,TRBJ2-7,TGCGCCAGCAGCTTGGCCTTCAGACAGGGGACCTACGAGCAGTACTTC,CASSLAFRQGTYEQYF
NA,NA,TRBV28,TRBJ2-2,TGTGCCAGCAGCCTGGGGGGACCGAACACCGGGGAGCTGTTTTTT,CASSLGGPNTGELFF
TRBD2,NA,TRBV13,TRBJ2-3,TGTGCCAGCAGCGTCGGGACTAGCGGGAGACCGGATACGCAGTATTTT,CASSVGTSGRPDTQYF
TRBD1,NA,TRBV3-1/TRBV3-2,TRBJ2-7,TGTGCCAGCAGCGGGACAGGGGTCCCCTACGAGCAGTACTTC,CASSGTGVPYEQYF
NA,once,TRBV19,TRBJ1-5,TGTGCCAGTAGACCTGACAGTTCGGGTCAGCCCCAGCATTTT,CASRPDSSGQPQHF
NA,NA,TRBV15,TRBJ2-1,TGTGCCACCAGTGCGCGGAGCTCCTACAATGAGCAGTTCTTC,CATSARSSYNEQFF
TRBD1,NA,TRBV27,TRBJ1-5,TGTGCCAGCAGTTTATTGGGACAGGGGGATCAGCCCCAGCATTTT,CASSLLGQGDQPQHF
NA,once,TRBV2,TRBJ1-2,TGTGCCAGCAGCGCCTATGAGAGAGATGGCTACACCTTC,CASSAYERDGYTF
TRBD2,once,TRBV27,TRBJ2-5,TGTGCCAGCAGTCCACGCCTAGCGGGAGAAGAGACCCAGTACTTC,CASSPRLAGEETQYF
TRBD1,NA,TRBV28,TRBJ1-2,TGTGCCAGCAGTTCAGGGGGGCCCTATGGCTACACCTTC,CASSSGGPYGYTF
NA,NA,TRBV27,TRBJ2-2,TGTGCCAGCAGTTTAGGAGGGAGAAGCACCGGGGAGCTGTTTTTT,CASSLGGRSTGELFF
NA,NA,TRBV7-9,TRBJ1-1,TGTGCCAGCAGCTTAGAAAGTTACGGAGCTTTCTTT,CASSLESYGAFF
NA,NA,TRBV6-1,TRBJ1-6,TGTGCCAGCAGTGAGGTTCGCCGGGGGGCCATACACTTT,CASSEVRRGAIHF
NA,NA,TRBV28,TRBJ1-2,TGTGCCAGCAGTACCTACACCCTCGAGGCACTGGCCTATGGCTACACCTTC,CASSTYTLEALAYGYTF
NA,NA,TRBV6-6,TRBJ1-1,TGTGCCAGCAGTTCGACAGTCGCTGAAGCTTTCTTT,CASSSTVAEAFF
TRBD2,NA,TRBV27,TRBJ2-7,TGTGCCAGCAGTTCCAGATCTCTGGGACTAGCTCCCCGGGGCTACGAGCAGTACTTC,CASSSRSLGLAPRGYEQYF
TRBD1,NA,TRBV7-3,TRBJ1-2,TGTGCCAGCAGCTCCGGGACAGGGAATGGCTACACCTTC,CASSSGTGNGYTF
NA,NA,TRBV5-1,TRBJ2-5,TGCGCCAGCAGCGGTGTTATAGGAGTCCAAGAGACCCAGTACTTC,CASSGVIGVQETQYF
NA,NA,TRBV19,TRBJ1-3,TGTGCCAGTAGCCTCATCCGAGGAGGGGGAAACACCATATATTTT,CASSLIRGGGNTIYF
NA,NA,TRBV27,TRBJ2-7,TGTGCCAGCAGTGCGGGACCGAATCAGTGGGAGTACTTC,CASSAGPNQWEYF